This TCR beta chain derives from a study of T cells in Graves' hyperthyroidism and ophthalmopathy (dated by TCRdb to the late 2010s). About the full investigation: Peripheral blood samples were taken at the time of initial diagnosis, prior to any treatment. TCR V-J signatures able to tell the groups apart were searched for in a discovery cohort of 90 to 100 patients, of whom over 40 had Graves' ophthalmopathy and around 58 had stable Graves' hyperthyroidism. Prospective prediction of ophthalmopathy was tested in an independent validation cohort consisting of some 18 hyperthyroidism patients and more than 15 patients who later progressed to ophthalmopathy. The roughly 91 discovery patients were randomly split 7:3 into training and test sets. In roughly six Graves' hyperthyroidism patients, the study also compared T-cell repertoires from thyroid tissue with T-cell repertoires from blood. Once sampling was done, hyperthyroidism patients were given methimazole at a starting dose of 30 mg daily, whereas ophthalmopathy patients were given high-dose intravenous methylprednisolone. According to the paper, TCR Vbeta CDR3 sequencing was carried out on roughly 130 peripheral blood samples, which came from over 40 ophthalmopathy, approximately 72 hyperthyroidism and roughly 17 progressor patients. Summary of the overall study and its limitations: Ophthalmopathy was separated from stable hyperthyroidism by a 13 V-J signature model, with approximately 90% sensitivity and 81% to 82% specificity obtained in cross-validation and 80%/75% obtained in testing. No statistical method was used to set the sample size in advance, and investigators knew the group allocation. Blood samples also contained most of the expanded thyroid clonotypes (frequency above 0.001), which suggests that blood repertoires may reflect thyroid immune responses. In validation, the model predicted progression to ophthalmopathy a median of about 5.9 months before onset, with roughly 70% sensitivity and more than 72% specificity.

This clonotype was observed a few times. Its antigen has not been determined. Base-call qualities are not available, and no considerably larger clone is one nucleotide away. Measured from the cysteine to the phenylalanine, the CDR3 is 17 residues long. Left in the record is the CDR3 DNA by itself, 51 bases read in frame from the first base. The trim is 4 bases for V and 2 bases for J, with a gap of 20 bases between the germline ends. The TCR beta CDR3 regions were amplified from the RNA transcripts. A first-round RT-PCR of the TCR CDR3 used the HTBI primer set with the Qiagen OneStep RT-PCR kit. Libraries were constructed in a second round of multiplex PCR, after which size selection and purification were carried out. Libraries were sequenced paired-end with 100 bp reads on an Illumina HiSeq2000. The paper's processing steps were these. Raw data were processed with SOAPnuke, discarding reads with adapters, uncalled bases, mean Phred below 15, or no exact constant-primer or identifier match. COPE v1.2.5 was used to merge the high-quality paired reads, and each unique nucleotide sequence was defined as a clonotype. MiTCR v1.1 was used to align clonotypes to the IMGT TRBV, TRBD and TRBJ reference segments. The analysis included only V-J combinations with a frequency above 0.0001, which together covered more than 99% of the repertoires. The TCS score was defined as F50 (clonal expansion) divided by E x V (chaos), with BLOSUM62-based TCRdist calculated between CDR3 peptides within each V-J. Welch's t-statistics and random forest reduced 450 to 600 V-J features to roughly 13, which were used in a naive Bayes classifier (R e1071). The public reads were reanalyzed by TCRdb: fastp trimming at Q25, MiXCR alignment, in-frame beta chains only. CDR3 protein duplicates are merged, each entry listing the most common genes and DNA. TCRdb, rather than the study authors, made the V and J calls. The sample yields some 550,000 distinct CDR3 sequences; less than 25% were counted once. The ten largest clones add up to around 27% of the sample.

Stable Graves' hyperthyroidism was defined as no progression to ophthalmopathy during 18 months of follow-up. Hyperthyroidism patients were aged 18 to 65 years and newly diagnosed, with disease duration of less than 2 months. The study excluded patients with uncontrolled infections, other autoimmune diseases, pregnancy or lactation. Diagnoses were established on the basis of clinical symptoms, serum thyroxine and TRAb, thyroid ultrasound, and orbital computed tomography. PBMCs were isolated from around 10 ml of fresh peripheral blood by Ficoll-Paque density gradient centrifugation. Total RNA was extracted using Trizol reagent, and RNA quality was assessed on an Agilent 2100 Bioanalyzer.

The clonotype was recovered from a man younger than 30 with Graves' hyperthyroidism. The sequence is built from TRBV12-3 or TRBV12-4 and TRBJ1-2; the D region possibly corresponds to TRBD1 (6 bases align). Sequencing input: blood. The CDR3 protein is CASSSQARDTINYGYTF. The sequenced DNA is TGTGCCAGCAGTTCCCAAGCCCGGGACACGATAAACTATGGCTACACCTTC.